The 14 T cell receptor beta chains presented below share a single source sample, sequenced in a study of blood T cell repertoires in COVID-19. Only in-frame clones appear in the TCRdb table, and some are missing; sequencing was by immunoSEQ multiplex PCR. The sample comprises 250,000 to 300,000 clones, around 84% of which are singletons, and around 4.1% rests with the top ten. Specimen: PBMCs or T cells enriched from blood (not recorded which). These receptors were taken from a man aged 25 to 40 with acute COVID-19.

The chain employs TRBV25-1 and TRBJ1-5; TRBD1 might be the D (6 bases). The CDR3 is 14 residues long. Trimming left V 6 bases short and J 1 base short, with 10 bases between. CDR1 and CDR2 (germline): MGHDK, SYGVNS. In nucleotides, the CDR3 is TGTGCCAGCAGCTCGACAGGCAGCAATCAGCCCCAGCATTTT. Its translation: CASSSTGSNQPQHF.

V is TRBV29-1 and J is TRBJ2-1, with D possibly matching TRBD1 (6 bases). This CDR3 has 11 residues. Trimming took 7 bases from V and 4 from J, leaving 8 bases between them. Germline V gives CDR1 SQVTM, CDR2 ANQGSEA. In nucleotides, the CDR3 is TGCAGCGGGACAGCATACAATGAGCAGTTCTTC. Translation: CSGTAYNEQFF.

The CDR3 loop is CASGTGGPYEQYV. CDR3 in DNA: TGTGCCAGCGGGACAGGGGGACCATACGAGCAGTACGTC. J is TRBJ2-7 and V is TRBV6-5, with 11 bases fitting TRBD1. After removal of 8 bases from V and 4 bases from J, the junction contained 4 bases not matched to a gene. This CDR3 is 13 amino acids long. Germline V CDR1 and CDR2: MNHEY, SVGAGI.

The chain employs TRBV4-2 and TRBJ2-1; TRBD2 agrees at 8 bases. After removal of 8 bases from V and 0 bases from J, the junction contained 15 bases not matched to a gene. CDR3 length: 18 residues. The germline V gene encodes CDR1 LGHNA and CDR2 YNFKEQ. The CDR3, as DNA: TGTGCCAGCTCGACACTGTCAGCGGGGGCACGCTCCTACAATGAGCAGTTCTTC. Translating gives CASSTLSAGARSYNEQFF.

This clone came up once. The J gene is TRBJ1-1, the V gene TRBV9, with 9 nucleotides matching TRBD1. The CDR3 has 13 residues. The J segment lost 7 bases and the V segment lost 4 bases, leaving 5 bases of the junction unmatched. The germline V gene encodes CDR1 SGDLS and CDR2 YYNGEE. Here the CDR3 DNA reads TGTGCCAGCAGCTACTACAGGGGGCTTGAAGCTTTCTTT. Translating it yields CASSYYRGLEAFF. Complete variable domain (other parts from reference TRBV9 and TRBJ1-1): DSGVTQTPKHLITATGQRVTLRCSPRSGDLSVYWYQQSLDQGLQFLIQYYNGEERAKGNILERFSAQQFPDLHSELNLSSLELGDSALYFCASSYYRGLEAFFGQGTRLTVV.

This clone was observed many times. The chain is built from TRBV15 and TRBJ1-4, with unresolved D. Looked up from germline, CDR1 is LNHNV and CDR2 is YYDKDF (reference sequence). The CDR3 is 13 amino acids. Trimming removed 1 base at V and 7 bases at J, with 7 bases between. CDR3 loop: CATSRVPSEKLFF. In DNA form, the CDR3 reads TGTGCCACCAGCAGAGTCCCTAGTGAAAAACTGTTTTTT.

The genes are TRBV5-1 and TRBJ2-5; tentatively, D is TRBD1 (5 bases). Trimming removed 3 bases at V and 4 bases at J, with 10 bases between. CDR1 is SGHRS and CDR2 is YFSETQ in the germline V gene. There are 13 residues in the CDR3. The CDR3 is CASSSTVLETQYF. The CDR3 coding sequence is TGCGCCAGCAGCTCGACAGTTCTAGAGACCCAGTACTTC.

This clone was picked up one time. The chain joins TRBV19 to TRBJ2-1; maybe TRBD2 (6 bases). Germline loops: CDR1 LNHDA, CDR2 SQIVND (reference sequence). The V gene lost 8 bases and the J gene lost 7 bases, with 15 bases spanning the gap. The CDR3 loop spans 13 amino acids. This CDR3 is CASGGRWGNEQFF. CDR3 in DNA: TGTGCCAGTGGGGGGAGGTGGGGTAATGAGCAGTTCTTC.

The table lists this clone with a count of one. The rearrangement joins TRBV12-3 or TRBV12-4 to TRBJ2-1, with 8 bases fitting TRBD2. CDR3 length equals 13 residues. This chain's CDR3 is CARGAFSYNEQFF. The CDR3 DNA reads as TGTGCGCGGGGGGCCTTCTCCTACAATGAGCAGTTCTTC.

This clone was seen a few times. The rearrangement uses TRBV4-2 and TRBJ1-3; 7 nucleotides agree with TRBD1. V was clipped by 0 bases and J by 4 bases; unmatched bases: 3. CDR1 is LGHNA, CDR2 YNFKEQ, per germline. The CDR3 spans 15 residues. CDR3 coding DNA: TGTGCCAGCAGCCAAGACGGGACAGAAGGAAACACCATATATTTT. Translated: CASSQDGTEGNTIYF.

This sequence joins TRBV2 and TRBJ1-5; 7 nucleotides match TRBD1. The CDR3 is 13 residues long. V dropped 5 bases and J dropped 7; count of bases not matched to a gene: 5. Germline CDR1 is SNHLY and CDR2 is FYNNEI. The CDR3 is CASSRDSGQPQHF. The CDR3 DNA reads TGTGCCAGCAGTCGGGACAGCGGGCAGCCCCAGCATTTT.

This chain connects TRBV7-6 to TRBJ1-5; 10 nucleotides line up with TRBD1. The germline CDR1 and CDR2 sequences are SGHVS and FNYEAQ. Unmatched junction bases numbered 8, after V lost 5 bases and J lost 7 bases. The CDR3 runs 15 residues. The CDR3, as DNA: TGTGCCAGCAGCGTCCGACAGGGGGCTGGCCAGCCCCAGCATTTT. This encodes CASSVRQGAGQPQHF.

The chain links TRBV2 to TRBJ1-1; maybe TRBD1 (5 bases). Trimming took off 5 bases at V and 0 bases at J, with 7 bases between the two ends. The germline CDR1 and CDR2 sequences are SNHLY and FYNNEI. The CDR3 consists of 13 residues. Written as DNA, the CDR3 is TGTGCCAGCAGTACAGGTATGAACACTGAAGCTTTCTTT. Translation: CASSTGMNTEAFF.

The V gene is TRBV7-2, the J gene TRBJ2-1, with 7 positions matching TRBD2. CDR3 length: 15 residues. Germline V CDR1 and CDR2: SGHTA, FQGNSA. The V and J ends lost 2 bases and 9 bases, in that order; junction bases with no gene match: 10. The CDR3 DNA follows: TGTGCCAGCAGCTTAATAGGACTAGGATTGGGTGAGCAGTTCTTC. Protein: CASSLIGLGLGEQFF.